This T cell receptor beta chain was found in a study of blood T cells in healthy people across ages. This clonotype occurred a few times. Its specificity is not known. Donors each provided roughly 10 milliliters of peripheral blood. Then a second PCR, running about 6 to 11 cycles, was carried out with a sample-barcoded 5' primer and a J-beta primer mix. One entry per CDR3 protein, called by TCRdb with MiXCR from the 5' RACE reads. The sample lists around 2 million distinct CDR3 sequences, around 42% occurring once. The study, taken as a whole, reports: CMV infection status of these donors was not known. Long-lived donors had more naive CD4+ cells and higher diversity than aged donors.

This CDR3 is built from 15 residues. Trimming cost V 2 bases and J 6 bases, with 17 bases left between them. Germline-derived CDR1 and CDR2 are SGHTA and FQGNSA. The receptor's source is a human donor in good health. The chain links TRBV7-2 to TRBJ2-7, with D tentatively TRBD2 (5 bases). Input material: blood. This CDR3 is CASSLSGFGSPEQYF. The CDR3 DNA reads as TGTGCCAGCAGCTTAAGCGGTTTTGGGAGCCCCGAGCAGTACTTC.